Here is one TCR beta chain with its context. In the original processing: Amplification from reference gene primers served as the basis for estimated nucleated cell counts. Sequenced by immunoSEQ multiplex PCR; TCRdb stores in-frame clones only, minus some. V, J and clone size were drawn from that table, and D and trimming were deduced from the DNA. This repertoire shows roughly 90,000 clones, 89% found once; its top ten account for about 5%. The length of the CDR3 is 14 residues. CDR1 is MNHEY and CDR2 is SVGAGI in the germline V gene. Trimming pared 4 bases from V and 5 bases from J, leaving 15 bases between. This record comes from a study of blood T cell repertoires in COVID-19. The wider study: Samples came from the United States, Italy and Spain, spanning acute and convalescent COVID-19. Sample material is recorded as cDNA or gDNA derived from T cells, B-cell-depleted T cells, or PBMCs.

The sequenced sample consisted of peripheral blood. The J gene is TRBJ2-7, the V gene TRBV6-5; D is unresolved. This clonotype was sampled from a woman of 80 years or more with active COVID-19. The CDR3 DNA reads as TGTGCCAGCAGTTTCACTACTCCCGAGGACGAGCAGTACTTC. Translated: CASSFTTPEDEQYF.